The T cell receptor beta chain described here comes from a study of OX40 agonist ivuxolimab in advanced cancers. For the study at large: Subjects had a mean age of around 60 years, with a range of roughly 23 to 80; around 83% were male.

TCRdb keeps only in-frame clones here, not all; method: immunoSEQ multiplex PCR. The sample carries tens of thousands of clones, about nine tenths recorded once. CDR3 size: 14 residues. The input for sequencing was CD4+ or CD8+ T cells sorted from blood, taken in a trial of the OX40 agonist ivuxolimab. The clonotype was recovered from an adult with an advanced solid tumor such as melanoma, head and neck, liver or kidney cancer. The chain combines TRBV21-1 with TRBJ1-5; no check of the table's D call, TRBD1, against the DNA was made. TRBV21-1 is listed as a pseudogene. The CDR3 region is CASSINQSNQPQHF. The CDR3 DNA reads as TGTGCCAGCAGCATCAATCAAAGCAATCAGCCCCAGCATTTT.